The next 32 T cell receptor beta chains were all read from a single sample in a study of T cell responses to AZD1222 COVID-19 vaccine. Sequencing used immunoSEQ multiplex PCR; TCRdb keeps in-frame clones, though not all of them. Of approximately 150,000 clones listed, 85% to 95% are singletons. Specimen: peripheral blood, collected on day 0 of AZD1222 vaccination. The receptors originated from an adult in good health.

The chain recombines TRBV7-2 with TRBJ2-7, with a tentative D call TRBD1 (5 bases). This CDR3 contains 14 residues. CDR1 and CDR2 from the germline V gene are SGHTA and FQGNSA. The germline V and J ends were trimmed by 2 bases and 2 bases, with 10 bases remaining between them. CDR3 in amino acids: CASSLNQGTYEQYF. As DNA, the CDR3 is TGTGCCAGCAGCTTAAATCAGGGAACCTACGAGCAGTACTTC.

In its sample, this clone was seen once. The chain uses TRBV5-5 and TRBJ1-2, with 8 bases identical to TRBD1. The germline V gene encodes CDR1 SGHKS and CDR2 YYEKEE (reference sequence). V gave up 2 bases and J gave up 8 bases; unmatched junction bases: 8. This CDR3 contains 14 residues. The CDR3 spells CASSFPGQGEGYTF. CDR3 DNA sequence: TGTGCCAGCAGCTTCCCAGGACAGGGAGAGGGCTACACCTTC.

The chain uses TRBV19 and TRBJ1-5; D is perhaps TRBD1 (6 bases). Germline lookup yields CDR1 LNHDA and CDR2 SQIVND (reference sequence). V gave up 6 bases and J gave up 6 bases, with 15 bases separating them. This CDR3 region has 14 residues. In DNA, the CDR3 is TGTGCCAGTAGCGCACAGGGAGGAGGTCAGCCCCAGCATTTT. Its translation: CASSAQGGGQPQHF. The entire variable domain, with the rest obtained from reference TRBV19 and TRBJ1-5, is as follows: DGGITQSPKYLFRKEGQNVTLSCEQNLNHDAMYWYRQDPGQGLRLIYYSQIVNDFQKGDIAEGYSVSREKKESFPLTVTSAQKNPTAFYLCASSAQGGGQPQHFGDGTRLSIL.

This chain connects TRBV28 to TRBJ2-7, with 8 bases fitting TRBD2. Germline loops: CDR1 MDHEN, CDR2 SYDVKM. The CDR3 runs 15 residues. V gave up 5 bases and J gave up 1 base; unmatched junction bases: 7. The DNA for the CDR3 is TGTGCCAGCAGTCCCGGGGCTAGCGGGTCCTACGAGCAGTACTTC. This gives the protein CASSPGASGSYEQYF.

This clone was observed a handful of times. The genes are TRBV6-5 and TRBJ1-2, with D tentatively TRBD1 (6 bases). The CDR3 totals 14 residues. Trimming left V 6 bases short and J 5 bases short, with 16 bases between. CDR1 is MNHEY and CDR2 is SVGAGI in the germline V gene. The CDR3 here is CASSSGGRLYGYTF. Here the CDR3 DNA reads TGTGCCAGCAGCTCCGGGGGGCGCCTTTATGGCTACACCTTC.

The chain couples TRBV5-1 to TRBJ2-7, with TRBD1 matching over 8 bases. Germline-derived CDR1 and CDR2 are SGHRS and YFSETQ. The CDR3 extends over 14 amino acids. After removal of 4 bases from V and 3 bases from J, the junction contained 6 bases not matched to a gene. CDR3 coding DNA: TGCGCCAGCAGCGGAGGGGACAGGTACTACGAGCAGTACTTC. Translated, it gives CASSGGDRYYEQYF.

V is TRBV24-1 and J is TRBJ2-7, with D perhaps being TRBD1 or TRBD2 (5 bases each). V was trimmed by 6 bases and J by 3 bases, leaving 11 bases between them. This CDR3 contains 13 residues. Germline V gene lookup returns CDR1 KGHDR and CDR2 SFDVKD. The CDR3 spells CATSSGAGYEQYF. CDR3 DNA sequence: TGTGCCACCAGTTCTGGGGCGGGCTACGAGCAGTACTTC.

The chain combines TRBV7-2 with TRBJ2-7; no firm D call. V lost 0 bases to trimming and J lost 2 bases, with 14 bases between them. The CDR3 is 16 residues long. CDR1 SGHTA and CDR2 FQGNSA come from the germline V gene. The DNA for the CDR3 is TGTGCCAGCAGCTTAGCAGGAGCTACCGGGCCCTACGAGCAGTACTTC. It encodes CASSLAGATGPYEQYF.

This clone was counted once. The chain links TRBV7-8 to TRBJ1-5, with 9 bases matching TRBD1. Trimming cost V 4 bases and J 7 bases; bases outside gene matches: 8. This CDR3 has 15 residues. Germline V gives CDR1 SGHVS, CDR2 FQNEAQ. The CDR3 DNA is TGTGCCAGCAGCTCTTACAGGGGGCGAAGACAGCCCCAGCATTTT. It codes for CASSSYRGRRQPQHF.

In this sample, this clone turned up once. The chain employs TRBV28 and TRBJ1-4; 7 nucleotides agree with TRBD1. V shed 4 bases and J 8 bases; nucleotides not matched to a gene: 10. The CDR3 extends over 15 amino acids. Germline-derived CDR1 and CDR2 are MDHEN and SYDVKM. The CDR3: CASSSSGTVTEKLFF. CDR3 in DNA: TGTGCCAGCAGTTCCTCCGGGACAGTGACGGAAAAACTGTTTTTT.

The chain has TRBV30 and TRBJ1-1, with unresolved D. The CDR3 covers 13 residues. V gave up 2 bases and J gave up 1 base, with 8 bases separating them. CDR1 is GTSNPN, CDR2 SVGIG, per germline (reference sequence). CDR3 nucleotide sequence: TGTGCCTGGAGTTTGGGATGGAACACTGAAGCTTTCTTT. Amino acid sequence: CAWSLGWNTEAFF.

This chain joins TRBV7-3 and TRBJ2-5; 7 bases match TRBD2. CDR1 SGHTA and CDR2 FQGTGA come from the germline V gene. After removal of 4 bases from V and 4 bases from J, the junction contained 6 bases not matched to a gene. The length of the CDR3 is 14 residues. The CDR3 DNA is TGTGCCAGCAGCTCGACAACGGGGGGAGAGACCCAGTACTTC. Encoded protein: CASSSTTGGETQYF.

This rearrangement joins TRBV7-8 to TRBJ2-5, with D possibly being TRBD1 or TRBD2 (5 bases each). V lost 1 base and J 5 bases, leaving 17 bases between the germline ends. This CDR3 is built from 16 residues. CDR1 is SGHVS, CDR2 FQNEAQ, per germline. In nucleotides, the CDR3 is TGTGCCAGCAGCTTAGGCGAAGGGGAGCAACGGGAGACCCAGTACTTC. It yields the protein CASSLGEGEQRETQYF.

The V call is TRBV30, the J call TRBJ1-1, with D uncertain. Germline CDR1 reads GTSNPN; CDR2 reads SVGIG (reference sequence). The CDR3 runs to 14 residues. Trimming pared 4 bases from V and 3 bases from J, leaving 15 bases between. In nucleotides, the CDR3 is TGTGCCTGGATGGGAGGATTCGGGGACACTGAAGCTTTCTTT. Amino acid sequence: CAWMGGFGDTEAFF.

The CDR3 reads CASSLGTGGTDTQYF. The CDR3 bases are TGTGCCAGCTCACTGGGGACAGGTGGGACAGATACGCAGTATTTT. The V gene is TRBV18, the J gene TRBJ2-3; 8 bases are a match to TRBD1. Per the germline V gene, CDR1 is KGHSH and CDR2 is LQKENI. This CDR3 has 15 amino acids. V was pared by 4 bases and J by 3 bases, with 6 bases of the junction left unmatched.

Only one count was recorded for this clone. This CDR3 is also generated by other DNA sequences in the sample. J is TRBJ1-2 and V is TRBV28, with D unclear. CDR1 and CDR2 (germline): MDHEN, SYDVKM. V lost 3 bases and J lost 0, with 5 bases in between. The CDR3 sequence is 13 residues long. CDR3 in amino acids: CASSLGANYGYTF. CDR3 DNA sequence: TGTGCCAGCAGTTTGGGAGCTAACTATGGCTACACCTTC.

This chain connects TRBV6-5 to TRBJ1-1; D gene ambiguous. This CDR3 contains 16 residues. Trimming pared 0 bases from V and 2 bases from J, leaving 13 bases between. Germline-derived CDR1 and CDR2 are MNHEY and SVGAGI. The CDR3 reads CASSYSPSAGNTEAFF. In DNA form, the CDR3 reads TGTGCCAGCAGTTACTCCCCCTCGGCAGGTAACACTGAAGCTTTCTTT.

This rearrangement joins TRBV2 to TRBJ1-5; no reliable D call. Germline V gene sequence: CDR1 SNHLY, CDR2 FYNNEI. The CDR3 is 13 residues long. The V end lost 7 bases, the J end lost 5 bases, and 12 bases lay between the germline ends. Here the CDR3 reads CASTKEGYQPQHF. DNA for the CDR3: TGTGCCAGCACCAAAGAGGGTTATCAGCCCCAGCATTTT.

This chain links TRBV19 with TRBJ2-6; 7 bases line up with TRBD2. The trim removed 3 bases at V and 1 base at J, leaving 3 bases unmatched. The CDR3 extends over 16 amino acids. The germline V gene has CDR1 LNHDA and CDR2 SQIVND (reference sequence). The CDR3 nucleotides are TGTGCCAGTAGTATTACGGGGGGATCTGGGGCCAACGTCCTGACTTTC. This sequence encodes CASSITGGSGANVLTF.

The rearrangement uses TRBV15 and TRBJ2-3; 7 bases agree with TRBD1. Germline V lookup: CDR1 LNHNV, CDR2 YYDKDF (reference sequence). The CDR3 is made up of 16 amino acids. J gave up 0 bases and V 2 bases, and 5 bases lay outside the gene matches. CDR3 sequence reads: CATSRQGDLSTDTQYF. The DNA for the CDR3 is TGTGCCACCAGCAGACAGGGGGACCTTAGCACAGATACGCAGTATTTT.

A note on this clone: Other DNA sequences in the sample encode the same CDR3. The V call is TRBV6-5, the J call TRBJ1-2; D gene uncertain. The CDR3 totals 12 residues. CDR1 and CDR2 (germline): MNHEY, SVGAGI. V lost 6 bases, J lost 2 bases, and 7 bases lay in between. Here the CDR3 reads CASRGGNYGYTF. In DNA form, the CDR3 reads TGTGCCAGCAGGGGAGGGAACTATGGCTACACCTTC.

The rearrangement uses TRBV4-3 and TRBJ1-5; no clear D. V was pared by 4 bases and J by 0 bases, with 13 bases between. The CDR3 runs 16 residues. CDR1 and CDR2 (germline): LGHNA, YSLEER. The CDR3, as DNA: TGCGCCAGCAGCCCCACGGTGGACCATAGCAATCAGCCCCAGCATTTT. It codes for CASSPTVDHSNQPQHF.

The rearrangement links TRBV3-1 (or the pseudogene TRBV3-2) to TRBJ1-2; D is ambiguous. V lost 5 bases to trimming and J lost 7 bases, with 8 bases between them. The CDR3 contains 11 residues. CDR1 LGHDT and CDR2 YNNKEL come from the germline V gene (reference sequence). This CDR3 is CASSSRGGYTF. CDR3 nucleotide sequence: TGTGCCAGCAGCTCTCGGGGTGGCTACACCTTC.

This chain joins TRBV10-2 and TRBJ1-1; D ambiguous. V gave up 4 bases and J gave up 4 bases, with 10 bases separating them. From germline, CDR1 is WSHSY and CDR2 SAAADI. The CDR3 is made up of 13 amino acids. The CDR3 DNA reads as TGCGCCAGCAGTGTTGGCGGGAGCACTGAAGCTTTCTTT. As protein: CASSVGGSTEAFF.

V is TRBV5-6 and J is TRBJ2-7; D call uncertain. Deletions cut 0 bases from V and 4 bases from J, with 8 bases between. This CDR3 has 13 amino acids. The germline gives CDR1 SGHDT, CDR2 YYEEEE. The DNA for the CDR3 is TGTGCCAGCAGCTTGGCGGAACTTTACGAGCAGTACTTC. The encoded protein is CASSLAELYEQYF. The full variable domain, completed using reference TRBV5-6 and TRBJ2-7, is DAGVTQSPTHLIKTRGQQVTLRCSPKSGHDTVSWYQQALGQGPQFIFQYYEEEERQRGNFPDRFSGHQFPNYSSELNVNALLLGDSALYLCASSLAELYEQYFGPGTRLTVT.

The rearrangement links TRBV7-2 to TRBJ2-1, with 10 bases identical to TRBD2. CDR1 and CDR2 from the germline V gene are SGHTA and FQGNSA. Trimming cost V 4 bases and J 3 bases; bases outside gene matches: 3. This CDR3 has 15 amino acids. CDR3 bases: TGTGCCAGCAGCTCTAGCGGGGGACTCTACAATGAGCAGTTCTTC. The encoded protein is CASSSSGGLYNEQFF.

Concerning this clone itself: Other DNA sequences in the same sample also yield this CDR3. The J gene is TRBJ1-2, the V gene TRBV3-1 (or the pseudogene TRBV3-2), with 7 bases identical to TRBD1. With V trimmed by 1 base and J by 4 bases, 0 bases remained unmatched. The CDR3 has 13 residues. The germline V gene has CDR1 LGHDT and CDR2 YNNKEL (reference sequence). In DNA, the CDR3 is TGTGCCAGCAGCCAAGCAGGGGGCTATGGCTACACCTTC. Protein sequence: CASSQAGGYGYTF.

The gene calls are TRBV7-2 and TRBJ1-2, with 8 bases aligning to TRBD1. Trimming at V came to 4 bases and at J to 2 bases, leaving 3 bases not matched to a gene. CDR3 size: 14 residues. CDR1 is SGHTA, CDR2 FQGNSA, per germline. The CDR3 spells CASSSRTGNYGYTF. The CDR3 nucleotides are TGTGCCAGCAGCTCCCGGACAGGGAACTATGGCTACACCTTC.

This clone appeared a single time. The CDR3 region has the DNA TGTGCCATCAGTGAGTCGGGGGGGGAGTGGTATCAGCCCCAGCATTTT. It translates to CAISESGGEWYQPQHF. The rearrangement joins TRBV10-3 to TRBJ1-5; perhaps TRBD1 as D (5 bases). CDR1 is ENHRY and CDR2 is SYGVKD in the germline V gene. The CDR3 is 16 residues long. V was shortened by 0 bases and J by 5 bases, with 14 bases between the two germline ends.

V is TRBV28 and J is TRBJ1-5; D not certain. The CDR3 consists of 16 residues. Per germline, CDR1 MDHEN and CDR2 SYDVKM. V lost 5 bases to trimming and J lost 6 bases, with 20 bases between them. The CDR3 here is CASSPWTLGGGQPQHF. The CDR3 DNA reads as TGTGCCAGCAGTCCCTGGACTCTTGGAGGTGGTCAGCCCCAGCATTTT.

The J gene is TRBJ1-2, the V gene TRBV25-1, with D hard to call. There are 16 residues in the CDR3. CDR1 is MGHDK, CDR2 SYGVNS, per germline. V lost 0 bases to trimming and J lost 3 bases, with 14 bases between them. The CDR3 region is CASSEYYPDGDYGYTF. CDR3 sequence (DNA): TGTGCCAGCAGTGAATACTACCCTGACGGTGACTATGGCTACACCTTC.

The rearrangement joins TRBV5-1 to TRBJ1-2, with D possibly matching TRBD1 (6 bases). CDR1 and CDR2 (germline): SGHRS, YFSETQ. The CDR3 totals 15 residues. Trimming pared 2 bases from V and 3 bases from J, leaving 14 bases between. The CDR3, as DNA: TGCGCCAGCAGCTTAGGCCAGGGGATCGACTATGGCTACACCTTC. Translation gives CASSLGQGIDYGYTF.